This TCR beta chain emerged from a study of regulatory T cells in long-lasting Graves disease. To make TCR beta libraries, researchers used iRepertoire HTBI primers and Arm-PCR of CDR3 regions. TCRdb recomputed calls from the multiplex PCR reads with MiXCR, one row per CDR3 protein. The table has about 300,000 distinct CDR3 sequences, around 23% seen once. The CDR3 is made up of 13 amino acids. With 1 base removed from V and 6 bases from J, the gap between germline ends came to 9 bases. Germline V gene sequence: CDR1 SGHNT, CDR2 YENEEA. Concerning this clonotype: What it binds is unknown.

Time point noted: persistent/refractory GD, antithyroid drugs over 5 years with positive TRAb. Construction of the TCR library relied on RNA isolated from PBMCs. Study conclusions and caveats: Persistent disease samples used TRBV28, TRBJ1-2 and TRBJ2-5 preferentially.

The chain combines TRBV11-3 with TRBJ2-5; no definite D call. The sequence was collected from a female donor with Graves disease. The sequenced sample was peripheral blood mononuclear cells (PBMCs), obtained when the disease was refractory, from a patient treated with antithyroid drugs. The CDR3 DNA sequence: TGTGCCAGCAGCTTAGTCCCGCGGAAGACCCAGTACTTC. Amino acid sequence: CASSLVPRKTQYF.